The present T cell receptor beta chain was sequenced within a study of T cells in Graves' hyperthyroidism and ophthalmopathy. Study as a whole: Before treatment of any kind, peripheral blood was taken at initial diagnosis.

Study-level findings and limits: Most clonotypes that expanded in the thyroid above 0.001 also showed up in blood.

Amplified TCR beta CDR3 regions derived from RNA transcripts. The HTBI primer set served for first-round RT-PCR of the TCR CDR3. MiXCR, run by TCRdb on the multiplex PCR reads, gives a single entry per CDR3 protein. Altogether roughly 720,000 distinct CDR3 sequences are present, 15% to 20% being singletons, with the ten largest covering about a sixth. Note on this clonotype: The antigen is unknown.

V shed 4 bases, J shed 7 bases, and the junction held 9 bases outside the gene matches. CDR1 is LNHDA, CDR2 SQIVND, per germline (reference sequence). There are 16 residues in the CDR3. This chain links TRBV19 with TRBJ2-1, with 11 nucleotides matching TRBD1. Sequenced input: blood. This receptor was identified in a middle-aged man with Graves' hyperthyroidism. In DNA form, the CDR3 reads TGTGCCAGTAGTAGTCCCGGGACAGGGGGTAAAAATGAGCAGTTCTTC. This translates into CASSSPGTGGKNEQFF.